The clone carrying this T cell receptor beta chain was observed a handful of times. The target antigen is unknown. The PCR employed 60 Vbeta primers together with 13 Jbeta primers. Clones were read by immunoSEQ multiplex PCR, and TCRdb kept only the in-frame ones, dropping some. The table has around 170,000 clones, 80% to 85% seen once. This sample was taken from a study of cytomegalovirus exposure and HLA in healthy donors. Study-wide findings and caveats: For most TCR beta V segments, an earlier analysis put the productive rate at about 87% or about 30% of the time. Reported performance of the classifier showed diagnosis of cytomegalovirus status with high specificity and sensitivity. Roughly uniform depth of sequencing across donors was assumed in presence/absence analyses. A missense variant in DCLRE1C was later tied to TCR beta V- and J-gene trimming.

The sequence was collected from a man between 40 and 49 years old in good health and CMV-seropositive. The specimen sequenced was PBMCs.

The CDR3 reads CASSVRDRETDEQFF. CDR3 in DNA: TGCGCCAGCAGCGTCCGGGACAGGGAGACCGATGAGCAGTTCTTC. This rearrangement joins TRBV4-1 to TRBJ2-1; 9 bases align to TRBD1. From germline, CDR1 is MGHRA and CDR2 YSYEKL. This CDR3 is 15 amino acids long. V lost 5 bases to trimming and J lost 8 bases; unmatched junction nucleotides: 10.